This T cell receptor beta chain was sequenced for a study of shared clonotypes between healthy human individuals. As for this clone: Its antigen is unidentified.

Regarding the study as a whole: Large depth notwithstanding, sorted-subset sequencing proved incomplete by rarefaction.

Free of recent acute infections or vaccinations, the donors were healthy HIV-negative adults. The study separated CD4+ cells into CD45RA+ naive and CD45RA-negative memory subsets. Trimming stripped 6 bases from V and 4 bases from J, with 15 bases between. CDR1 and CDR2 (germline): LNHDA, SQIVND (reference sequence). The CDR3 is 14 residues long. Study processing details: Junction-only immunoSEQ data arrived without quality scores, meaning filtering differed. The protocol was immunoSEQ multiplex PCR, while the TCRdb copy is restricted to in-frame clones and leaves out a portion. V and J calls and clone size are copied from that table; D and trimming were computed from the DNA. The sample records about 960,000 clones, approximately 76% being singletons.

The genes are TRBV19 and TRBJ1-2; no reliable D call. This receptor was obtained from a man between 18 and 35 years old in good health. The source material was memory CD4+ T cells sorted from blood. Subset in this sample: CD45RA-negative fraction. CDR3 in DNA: TGTGCCAGTAGCCCAAAACAGAAAACCTATGGCTACACCTTC. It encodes CASSPKQKTYGYTF.